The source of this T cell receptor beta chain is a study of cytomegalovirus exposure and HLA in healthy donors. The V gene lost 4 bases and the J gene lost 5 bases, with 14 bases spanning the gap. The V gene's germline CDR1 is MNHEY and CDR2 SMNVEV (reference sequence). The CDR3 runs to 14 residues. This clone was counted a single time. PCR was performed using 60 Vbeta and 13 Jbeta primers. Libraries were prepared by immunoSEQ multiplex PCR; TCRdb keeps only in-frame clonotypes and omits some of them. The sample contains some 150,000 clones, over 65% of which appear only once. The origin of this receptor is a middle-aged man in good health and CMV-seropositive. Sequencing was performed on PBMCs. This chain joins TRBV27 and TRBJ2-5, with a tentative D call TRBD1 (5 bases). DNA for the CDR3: TGTGCCAGCAGTTCGACAGAGACCCAGGAGACCCAGTACTTC. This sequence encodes CASSSTETQETQYF.